The 31 T cell receptor beta chains reported below all come from one sample, sequenced in a study of STAT5B mutations in CD4+ large granular lymphocyte leukemia. Clones were sequenced by immunoSEQ multiplex PCR, and TCRdb holds only the in-frame ones, with some missing. The table has thousands of clones, nearly 90% seen once; the top ten hold approximately 51%. The material sequenced was PBMCs. The source is a woman between 65 and 79 years old with CD4+ T-cell large granular lymphocyte leukemia.

This clone was counted only a few times. The V and J genes are TRBV28 and TRBJ2-1; 8 bases agree with TRBD1. Per the germline V gene, CDR1 is MDHEN and CDR2 is SYDVKM. The CDR3 is made up of 17 amino acids. J gave up 0 bases and V 6 bases, and 10 bases lay outside the gene matches. DNA of the CDR3: TGTGCCAGCAGACGACACGGGACAGGCGGCTCCTACAATGAGCAGTTCTTC. Translated, it gives CASRRHGTGGSYNEQFF.

The rearrangement links TRBV19 to TRBJ2-3, with 8 bases aligning to TRBD2. The CDR3 length is 13 residues. CDR1 and CDR2 (germline): LNHDA, SQIVND (reference sequence). V dropped 5 bases and J dropped 6; count of bases not matched to a gene: 4. The CDR3: CASSETSGDTQYF. CDR3 DNA: TGTGCCAGTAGTGAAACTAGCGGCGATACGCAGTATTTT. Filled out from reference TRBV19 and TRBJ2-3, the complete variable domain reads DGGITQSPKYLFRKEGQNVTLSCEQNLNHDAMYWYRQDPGQGLRLIYYSQIVNDFQKGDIAEGYSVSREKKESFPLTVTSAQKNPTAFYLCASSETSGDTQYFGPGTRLTVL.

The CDR3, as DNA: TGTGCCAGCAGCCCGCTAGCGGGGGGAACGCGCACGCAGTATTTT. This translates into CASSPLAGGTRTQYF. J is TRBJ2-3 and V is TRBV5-8; TRBD2 matches 11 bases. The CDR3 has 15 residues. The germline V gene encodes CDR1 SGHTS and CDR2 YDEGEE. V shed 4 bases and J 9 bases; nucleotides not matched to a gene: 10.

The chain uses TRBV6-5 and TRBJ1-1; D ambiguous. Looked up from germline, CDR1 is MNHEY and CDR2 is SVGAGI. V was trimmed by 4 bases and J by 5 bases, leaving 11 bases between them. The length of the CDR3 is 13 residues. CDR3 sequence reads: CASSSGTGTEAFF. Written as DNA, the CDR3 is TGTGCCAGCAGTTCCGGAACTGGGACTGAAGCTTTCTTT.

The chain uses TRBV11-2 and TRBJ2-5; 7 bases are a match to TRBD2. Germline V gives CDR1 SGHAT, CDR2 FQNNGV. J lost 7 bases, V lost 2 bases, and 22 bases had no gene match. The CDR3 length is 19 residues. This CDR3 reads CASSLSIFSGLRQEGTQYF. In DNA form, the CDR3 reads TGTGCCAGCAGCTTATCGATCTTTTCGGGACTACGGCAAGAGGGGACCCAGTACTTC. Drawing the rest from reference TRBV11-2 and TRBJ2-5, the complete variable domain is EAGVAQSPRYKIIEKRQSVAFWCNPISGHATLYWYQQILGQGPKLLIQFQNNGVVDDSQLPKDRFSAERLKGVDSTLKIQPAKLEDSAVYLCASSLSIFSGLRQEGTQYFGPGTRLLVL.

This sequence joins TRBV7-8 and TRBJ2-1; TRBD2 might be the D (5 bases). This CDR3 contains 16 residues. CDR1 and CDR2 (germline): SGHVS, FQNEAQ. Trimming took off 3 bases at V and 6 bases at J, with 18 bases between the two ends. The CDR3 region is CASSFPKRLGGNEQFF. The CDR3 DNA reads TGTGCCAGCAGCTTTCCGAAGAGGCTAGGAGGCAATGAGCAGTTCTTC.

The CDR3 region is CASSRLAGGHYTDTQYF. CDR3 nucleotides: TGTGCCAGTAGTCGGCTAGCGGGGGGGCATTACACAGATACGCAGTATTTT. This chain uses TRBV19 with TRBJ2-3; TRBD2 agrees at 12 bases. The CDR3 extends over 17 amino acids. The J segment lost 2 bases and the V segment lost 5 bases, leaving 8 bases of the junction unmatched. CDR1 and CDR2 (germline): LNHDA, SQIVND (reference sequence).

This clone has a single count. The chain joins TRBV11-3 to TRBJ2-5, with a tentative D call TRBD1 (6 bases). The V end was cut by 6 bases, the J end by 1 base, with 12 bases between. The V gene's germline CDR1 is SGHNT and CDR2 YENEEA. This CDR3 spans 14 amino acids. Here the CDR3 reads CASSQDSIQETQYF. The CDR3 DNA follows: TGTGCCAGCAGTCAGGACAGCATCCAAGAGACCCAGTACTTC. The full variable domain, in which reference TRBV11-3 and TRBJ2-5 provide the parts outside the CDR3, is EAGVVQSPRYKIIEKKQPVAFWCNPISGHNTLYWYLQNLGQGPELLIRYENEEAVDDSQLPKDRFSAERLKGVDSTLKIQPAELGDSAVYLCASSQDSIQETQYFGPGTRLLVL.

V and J are TRBV28 and TRBJ2-1; 9 positions agree with TRBD2. CDR3 size: 15 residues. From germline, CDR1 is MDHEN and CDR2 SYDVKM. Unmatched junction bases numbered 7, after V lost 1 base and J lost 9 bases. This CDR3 reads CASSLSTSGKVEQFF. CDR3 nucleotide sequence: TGTGCCAGCAGTTTATCGACTAGCGGTAAGGTTGAGCAGTTCTTC.

V gene TRBV7-2 combines with J gene TRBJ2-3; unclear D gene. This CDR3 is 13 amino acids long. The V end lost 4 bases, the J end lost 11 bases, and 16 bases lay between the germline ends. Germline CDR1 and CDR2: SGHTA and FQGNSA. CDR3 amino acids: CASSSTFAVRQYF. The CDR3 region has the DNA TGTGCCAGCAGCTCCACGTTCGCCGTGCGGCAGTATTTT.

This chain connects TRBV27 to TRBJ2-7; possible D gene TRBD2, 5 bases. Germline values: CDR1 MNHEY, CDR2 SMNVEV (reference sequence). The germline V and J ends were trimmed by 5 bases and 0 bases, with 17 bases remaining between them. CDR3 length equals 16 residues. The CDR3 region has the DNA TGTGCCAGCAGTCCCCTGACTTACACTAGCTCCTACGAGCAGTACTTC. It is translated as CASSPLTYTSSYEQYF.

This sequence joins TRBV9 and TRBJ2-7; 8 nucleotides line up with TRBD1. J gave up 3 bases and V 3 bases, and 11 bases lay outside the gene matches. Germline V lookup: CDR1 SGDLS, CDR2 YYNGEE. This CDR3 region has 16 residues. CDR3 coding DNA: TGTGCCAGCAGCGCCTTACGGGACAGGCCGGTCTACGAGCAGTACTTC. Protein: CASSALRDRPVYEQYF.

V is TRBV6-5 and J is TRBJ1-6; D ambiguous. The germline V gene has CDR1 MNHEY and CDR2 SVGAGI. Trimming pared 6 bases from V and 3 bases from J, leaving 12 bases between. This CDR3 region has 15 residues. CDR3 amino acids: CASRGGTLYNSPLHF. CDR3 bases: TGTGCCAGCAGGGGAGGAACCCTCTATAATTCACCCCTCCACTTT.

The chain has TRBV19 and TRBJ1-1; a weak D match, TRBD1 (6 bases). V lost 7 bases to trimming and J lost 1 base, with 22 bases between them. The germline V gene encodes CDR1 LNHDA and CDR2 SQIVND (reference sequence). The CDR3 is made up of 17 amino acids. This CDR3 reads CASTGWGAGFGNTEAFF. CDR3 in DNA: TGTGCCAGTACCGGCTGGGGGGCGGGGTTCGGGAACACTGAAGCTTTCTTT.

The chain uses TRBV5-1 and TRBJ1-1; 7 bases are shared with TRBD1. Germline V gene sequence: CDR1 SGHRS, CDR2 YFSETQ. This CDR3 spans 13 amino acids. The CDR3 reads CATGTAFNTEAFF. The CDR3 DNA is TGCGCGACCGGGACAGCCTTTAACACTGAAGCTTTCTTT.

This clone was counted a few times. This chain joins TRBV4-1 and TRBJ1-5, with D uncertain. This CDR3 contains 17 residues. The germline V gene encodes CDR1 MGHRA and CDR2 YSYEKL. V gave up 1 base and J gave up 0 bases, with 13 bases separating them. The CDR3 DNA reads TGCGCCAGCAGCCAAGTTCTGGGAAGAGTTAGCAATCAGCCCCAGCATTTT. Its translation is CASSQVLGRVSNQPQHF.

The chain carries TRBV13 and TRBJ2-5; 8 bases line up with TRBD2. Looked up from germline, CDR1 is PRHDT and CDR2 is FYEKMQ (reference sequence). With 2 bases clipped from V and 5 bases from J, the junction kept 7 bases outside the gene matches. The CDR3 covers 15 residues. The CDR3 sequence: CASSLNGGAQETQYF. The CDR3 DNA reads TGTGCCAGCAGCTTAAACGGGGGGGCACAGGAGACCCAGTACTTC.

This clone was detected a few times. The chain carries TRBV6-5 and TRBJ1-1, with 11 bases matching TRBD1. This CDR3 region has 13 residues. J was trimmed by 7 bases and V by 7 bases; bases with no gene match: 5. The germline V gene encodes CDR1 MNHEY and CDR2 SVGAGI. Written as DNA, the CDR3 is TGTGCCAGCAACTACGGGACAGGGGGTGAAGCTTTCTTT. The encoded protein is CASNYGTGGEAFF.

This clone was seen a few times. The CDR3 region has the DNA TGCAGCGTTGAGTTACAGATGAACACTGAAGCTTTCTTT. Protein product: CSVELQMNTEAFF. V is TRBV29-1 and J is TRBJ1-1; D remains ambiguous. The CDR3 spans 13 residues. In germline, CDR1 is SQVTM, CDR2 ANQGSEA. The V end was cut by 3 bases, the J end by 0 bases, with 8 bases between.

CDR3 protein: CASSEFSGNSYNEQFF. CDR3 DNA: TGTGCCAGCAGTGAATTTTCGGGGAATTCCTACAATGAGCAGTTCTTC. J is TRBJ2-1 and V is TRBV6-1; perhaps TRBD2 as D (5 bases). CDR1 is MNHNS and CDR2 is SASEGT in the germline V gene. Trimming cost V 2 bases and J 1 base, with 12 bases left between them. The CDR3 has 16 residues.

The chain combines TRBV7-9 with TRBJ2-5; D possibly corresponds to TRBD2 (7 bases). The V end was cut by 5 bases, the J end by 1 base, with 26 bases between. The germline V gene has CDR1 SEHNR and CDR2 FQNEAQ (reference sequence). The CDR3 has 19 residues. The CDR3 nucleotides are TGTGCCAGCAGCCCTCGCTTGGGGTGGGGGGGCCGAATCCAAGAGACCCAGTACTTC. This sequence encodes CASSPRLGWGGRIQETQYF.

As to this clone: At one of its ends the junction is not consistent with the germline gene, which may arise from a read error. The chain employs TRBV7-2 and TRBJ2-5, with TRBD2 identical over 10 bases. Germline CDR1 is SGHTA and CDR2 is FQGNSA. This CDR3 is built from 15 residues. The CDR3 protein is CASSLAGAQQETQYF. CDR3 DNA: TGTGCCAGCAGCCTAGCGGGGGCCCAACAAGAGACCCAGTACTTC.

The chain joins TRBV20-1 to TRBJ2-7; D uncertain. Germline CDR1 is DFQATT and CDR2 is SNEGSKA (reference sequence). The CDR3 is 11 residues long. Trimming left V 5 bases short and J 0 bases short, with 5 bases between. CDR3 loop: CSAVSSYEQYF. The CDR3 nucleotides read TGCAGTGCTGTTAGCTCCTACGAGCAGTACTTC.

The chain has TRBV2 and TRBJ2-5; no clear D gene. Germline V gives CDR1 SNHLY, CDR2 FYNNEI. Trimming took off 5 bases at V and 6 bases at J, with 10 bases between the two ends. The CDR3 contains 12 residues. The CDR3 DNA sequence: TGTGCCAGCAGTTTCGACTTACAGACCCAGTACTTC. This sequence encodes CASSFDLQTQYF.

V is TRBV7-9 and J is TRBJ1-2, with D possibly matching TRBD1 (6 bases). The CDR3 loop spans 15 amino acids. The germline V and J ends were trimmed by 1 base and 8 bases, with 17 bases remaining between them. Germline CDR1 is SEHNR and CDR2 is FQNEAQ (reference sequence). CDR3 DNA: TGTGCCAGCAGCTTAGGCCGGGACAAAGTTTCGGGCTACACCTTC. Residues: CASSLGRDKVSGYTF.

The chain is built from TRBV19 and TRBJ1-3; 8 bases agree with TRBD1. Unmatched junction bases numbered 7, after V lost 6 bases and J lost 3 bases. This CDR3 spans 15 amino acids. CDR1 and CDR2 (germline): LNHDA, SQIVND (reference sequence). DNA for the CDR3: TGTGCCAGTAGGAAAACAGGGGGTAGTGGAAACACCATATATTTT. Protein product: CASRKTGGSGNTIYF.

The rearrangement uses TRBV23-1 and TRBJ1-2; D call uncertain. TRBV23-1 is an open reading frame, and its role is uncertain. The V end lost 8 bases, the J end lost 0 bases, and 16 bases lay between the germline ends. The length of the CDR3 is 15 residues. The CDR3 nucleotides are TGCGCCAGCCGCCCGACTTCAGGCACTAACTATGGCTACACCTTC. Its protein product is CASRPTSGTNYGYTF.

The chain combines TRBV5-1 with TRBJ1-5, with TRBD1 as a possible D gene (5 bases). The germline gives CDR1 SGHRS, CDR2 YFSETQ. This CDR3 is built from 15 residues. Trimming left V 0 bases short and J 3 bases short, with 10 bases between. CDR3 coding DNA: TGCGCCAGCAGCTTGGATGGGACCCCCAATCAGCCCCAGCATTTT. Protein: CASSLDGTPNQPQHF.

The gene calls are TRBV11-3 and TRBJ2-1; a possible D gene is TRBD2 (6 bases). V was shortened by 0 bases and J by 8 bases, with 11 bases between the two germline ends. This CDR3 contains 14 residues. Germline loops: CDR1 SGHNT, CDR2 YENEEA. In nucleotides, the CDR3 is TGTGCCAGCAGCTTAGACGGGGGTGTCGATGAGCAGTTCTTC. Protein sequence: CASSLDGGVDEQFF.

V gene TRBV29-1 combines with J gene TRBJ2-5, with TRBD1 as a possible D gene (5 bases). This CDR3 is built from 13 residues. CDR1 and CDR2 from the germline V gene are SQVTM and ANQGSEA. V lost 0 bases to trimming and J lost 8 bases, with 13 bases between them. The CDR3, as DNA: TGCAGCGTTGAAGACGACAGACAGCCTACCCAGTACTTC. It specifies CSVEDDRQPTQYF.

This rearrangement joins TRBV6-1 to TRBJ2-1; no clear D gene. Germline-derived CDR1 and CDR2 are MNHNS and SASEGT. The length of the CDR3 is 16 residues. V was shortened by 0 bases and J by 3 bases, with 12 bases between the two germline ends. DNA of the CDR3: TGTGCCAGCAGTGAAGCGCGGATTCAGAGCTACAATGAGCAGTTCTTC. Translating it yields CASSEARIQSYNEQFF.